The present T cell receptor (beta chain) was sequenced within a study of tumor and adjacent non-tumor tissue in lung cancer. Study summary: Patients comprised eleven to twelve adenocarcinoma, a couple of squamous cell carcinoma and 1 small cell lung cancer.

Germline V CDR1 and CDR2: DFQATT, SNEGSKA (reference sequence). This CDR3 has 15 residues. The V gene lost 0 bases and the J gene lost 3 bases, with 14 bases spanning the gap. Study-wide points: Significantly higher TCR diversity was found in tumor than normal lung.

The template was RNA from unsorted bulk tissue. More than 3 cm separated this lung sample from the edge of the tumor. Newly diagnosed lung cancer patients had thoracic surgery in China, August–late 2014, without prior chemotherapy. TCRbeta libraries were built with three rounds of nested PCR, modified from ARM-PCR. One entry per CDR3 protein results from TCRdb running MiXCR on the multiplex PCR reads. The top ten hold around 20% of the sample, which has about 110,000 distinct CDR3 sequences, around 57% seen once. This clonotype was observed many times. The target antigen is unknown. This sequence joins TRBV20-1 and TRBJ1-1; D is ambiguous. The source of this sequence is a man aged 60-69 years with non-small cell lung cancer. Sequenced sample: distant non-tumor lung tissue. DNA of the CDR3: TGCAGTGCTAGAGATTTTCGGCAGGCCGACACTGAAGCTTTCTTT. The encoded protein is CSARDFRQADTEAFF.